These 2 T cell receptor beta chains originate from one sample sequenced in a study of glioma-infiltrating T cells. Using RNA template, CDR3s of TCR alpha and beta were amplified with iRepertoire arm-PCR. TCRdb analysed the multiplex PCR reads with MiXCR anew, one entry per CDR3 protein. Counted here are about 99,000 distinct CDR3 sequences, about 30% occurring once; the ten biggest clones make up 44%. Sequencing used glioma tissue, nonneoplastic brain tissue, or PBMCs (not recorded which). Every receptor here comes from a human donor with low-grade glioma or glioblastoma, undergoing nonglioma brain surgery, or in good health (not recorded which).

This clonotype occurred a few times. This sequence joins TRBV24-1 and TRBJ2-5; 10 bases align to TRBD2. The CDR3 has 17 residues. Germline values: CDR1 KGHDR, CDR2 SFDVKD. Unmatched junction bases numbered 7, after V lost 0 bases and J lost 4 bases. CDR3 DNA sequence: TGTGCCACCAGTGATTTGCAGCGGGGGGGAAATAGAGAGACCCAGTACTTC. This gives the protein CATSDLQRGGNRETQYF.

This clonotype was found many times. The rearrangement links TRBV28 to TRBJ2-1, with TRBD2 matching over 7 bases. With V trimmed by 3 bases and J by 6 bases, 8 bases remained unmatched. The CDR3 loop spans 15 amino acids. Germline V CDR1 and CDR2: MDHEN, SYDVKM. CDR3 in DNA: TGTGCCAGCAGTTTTTCACGGGGGGTGGTCAATGAGCAGTTCTTC. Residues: CASSFSRGVVNEQFF.